Listed below are T cell receptor beta chains from one sample, sequenced in a study of shared clonotypes between healthy human individuals. Clones were sequenced by immunoSEQ multiplex PCR, and TCRdb holds only the in-frame ones, with some missing. The repertoire has some 1.5 million clones, more than 95% of them found once; the top ten carry approximately 1.1%. Input material: naive CD4+ T cells sorted from blood. These receptors all stem from a man aged 25-40 years in good health. CDR3s include the opening cysteine and the closing phenylalanine or tryptophan. A D gene is named only where the DNA matches it firmly. Rows may omit the clone size; those that give it use once, few, many or a size class.

- | TRBJ1-1 | TRBV28 | - | TGTGCCAGCAGCCCCCTCTATTGGGGAGCTAAGAACACTGAAGCTTTCTTT | CASSPLYWGAKNTEAFF
- | TRBJ2-3 | TRBV5-1 | - | TGCGCCAGCAGTTCACAGGGTCCAGATACGCAGTATTTT | CASSSQGPDTQYF
- | TRBJ1-3 | TRBV15 | - | TGTGCCACCAGCAGATCCTGGGACCGGAGCTCTGGAAACACCATATATTTT | CATSRSWDRSSGNTIYF
- | TRBJ1-5 | TRBV4-3 | - | TGCGCCAGCAGCCAGGACAGAAATCAGCCCCAGCATTTT | CASSQDRNQPQHF
TRBD2 | TRBJ2-1 | TRBV7-9 | - | TGTGCCAGCAGCTTATGGTTCGGGACTAGCGGGAATGAGCAGTTCTTC | CASSLWFGTSGNEQFF
- | TRBJ2-2 | TRBV11-2 | - | TGTGCCAGCAGCTTTTACACCGGGGAGCTGTTTTTT | CASSFYTGELFF
- | TRBJ2-1 | TRBV12-2 | - | TGTGCAAGTCGCTCGAGCGGAGGTGGGTTCTATGAGCAGTTCTTC | CASRSSGGGFYEQFF
TRBD1 | TRBJ2-7 | TRBV11-2 | - | TGTGCCAGCAGCGCAGACAGGGCGACCTACGAGCAGTACTTC | CASSADRATYEQYF
- | TRBJ2-5 | TRBV29-1 | - | TGCAGCGGGCGTATAGGGGAGACCCAGTACTTC | CSGRIGETQYF
- | TRBJ2-7 | TRBV7-2 | - | TGTGCCAGCAGCTCCCATTTGGGGCGGAACTCCTACGAGCAGTACTTC | CASSSHLGRNSYEQYF
- | TRBJ2-5 | TRBV10-1 | - | TGCGCCAGCAGCTCCGGGCCCCGGGAGACCCAGTACTTC | CASSSGPRETQYF
- | TRBJ2-1 | TRBV18 | - | TGTGCCAGCTCAAGGGACAACAATGAGCAGTTCTTC | CASSRDNNEQFF
TRBD1 | TRBJ2-7 | TRBV4-2 | - | TGTGCCAGCAGCCAAGTACCGGGACAGGGGACCGGCGAGCAGTACTTC | CASSQVPGQGTGEQYF
TRBD2 | TRBJ2-1 | TRBV5-1 | - | TGCGCCAGCAGCTTGGCGCTAGCGGGAGCCAGAGGGTACAATGAGCAGTTCTTC | CASSLALAGARGYNEQFF
TRBD2 | TRBJ2-7 | TRBV27 | once | TGTGCCAGCAGTTTAGAGATAGCGGGAGCCTCCTACGAGCAGTACTTC | CASSLEIAGASYEQYF
TRBD2 | TRBJ2-7 | TRBV29-1 | once | TGCAGCGCCCGAAGGTCTAGCGGGGAATACGAGCAGTACTTC | CSARRSSGEYEQYF
TRBD2 | TRBJ2-4 | TRBV18 | - | TGTGCCAGCTCACCAAGTACGGGAGGAGGCAGGGAAGCCAAAAACATTCAGTACTTC | CASSPSTGGGREAKNIQYF
- | TRBJ2-5 | TRBV2 | - | TGTGCCAGCAGTGCTACAGGGCCAGAGACCCAGTACTTC | CASSATGPETQYF
- | TRBJ2-1 | TRBV6-4 | - | TGTGCCAGCAGTGAACGGGGGCGAGAGCAGTTCTTC | CASSERGREQFF
- | TRBJ2-1 | TRBV7-8 | - | TGTGCCAGCAGCTTAGCGCTGGGCGGTAGCTCCTACAATGAGCAGTTCTTC | CASSLALGGSSYNEQFF
TRBD1 | TRBJ2-7 | TRBV6-5 | - | TGTGCCAGCAGTTGGGCAGGGGGCTACGAGCAGTACTTC | CASSWAGGYEQYF
- | TRBJ2-3 | TRBV7-3 | - | TGTGCCAGCAGCTTAAGGCCGAGCACAGATACGCAGTATTTT | CASSLRPSTDTQYF
TRBD1 | TRBJ1-2 | TRBV7-8 | - | TGTGCCAGCAGCATTTACCGGGACAGCCGGTTGGGGGCGAATGGCTACACCTTC | CASSIYRDSRLGANGYTF
- | TRBJ2-1 | TRBV7-2 | - | TGTGCCAGCAGCTTAGAACCAGGGAATGAGCAGTTCTTC | CASSLEPGNEQFF
- | TRBJ1-2 | TRBV6-1 | once | TGTGCCAGCAGTGAAGGTGGCAGTCGGACCTTC | CASSEGGSRTF
- | TRBJ1-3 | TRBV9 | - | TGTGCCAGCACCCCAGCGGCGTCCGGAAACACCATATATTTT | CASTPAASGNTIYF
- | TRBJ2-7 | TRBV5-8 | - | TGTGCCAGCAGCTTGTCGGCACTACCGGGACCGCAGTACTTC | CASSLSALPGPQYF
- | TRBJ2-4 | TRBV4-3 | - | TGCGCCAGCAGCCAAATCAGGGCAAACATTCAGTACTTC | CASSQIRANIQYF
- | TRBJ1-2 | TRBV5-6 | - | TGTGCCAGCAGCTCCGGGCTCCGGGGCTACACCTTC | CASSSGLRGYTF
TRBD1 | TRBJ2-7 | TRBV6-1 | once | TGTGCCAGCCAGTTAGGGGGCGCGGAATCTAGGTGGGAGTACTTC | CASQLGGAESRWEYF
TRBD1 | TRBJ2-2 | TRBV11-2 | - | TGTGCCAGCAGCCAGACAGGGGCGGTCACCGGGGAGCTGTTTTTT | CASSQTGAVTGELFF
- | TRBJ2-5 | TRBV30 | - | TGTGCCTGGAGTCGGGGAGGCGGGGAGACCCAGTACTTC | CAWSRGGGETQYF
- | TRBJ2-2 | TRBV7-2 | - | TGTGCCAGCAGCCCTGGACAAAACACCGGGGAGCTGTTTTTT | CASSPGQNTGELFF
TRBD1 | TRBJ2-3 | TRBV5-1 | - | TGCGCCAGCAGCTCGAGATCTTGGGGGACAGGGTTGCAGCGGGCAGGAGGAGATACGCAGTATTTT | CASSSRSWGTGLQRAGGDTQYF
- | TRBJ1-5 | TRBV19 | - | TGTGCCAGTAGTATAGAGGTCCTTCGGCCCCAGCATTTT | CASSIEVLRPQHF
- | TRBJ1-2 | TRBV9 | - | TGTGCCAGCAGCTCTCAGGGGTCGTATGGCTACACCTTC | CASSSQGSYGYTF
- | TRBJ2-7 | TRBV7-2 | - | TGTGCCAGCAGCTTACTAGGGGTCTCCTCCTACGAGCAGTACTTC | CASSLLGVSSYEQYF
- | TRBJ2-5 | TRBV15 | - | TGTGCCACCAGCAGAGATCCCGGGTACCAAGAGACCCAGTACTTC | CATSRDPGYQETQYF
- | TRBJ2-5 | TRBV7-6 | few | TGTGCCAGCAGCTTAACCCAGCGCCTCCTCCAAGAGACCCAGTACTTC | CASSLTQRLLQETQYF
TRBD2 | TRBJ2-1 | TRBV27 | - | TGTGCCAGCAGTTTAGTTGGGACTAGCATTTACAATGAGCAGTTCTTC | CASSLVGTSIYNEQFF
- | TRBJ2-2 | TRBV5-5 | - | TGTGCCAGCAGCACCGGACAGATCGCCGGGGAGCTGTTTTTT | CASSTGQIAGELFF
TRBD1 | TRBJ2-1 | TRBV27 | - | TGTGCCAGCAGTCTCCGGACAGGGGGCACGGATGAGCAGTTCTTC | CASSLRTGGTDEQFF
- | TRBJ1-3 | TRBV7-2 | - | TGTGCCAGCAGCTTAGCGGGACGCCTGAGCTCTGGAAACACCATATATTTT | CASSLAGRLSSGNTIYF
TRBD2 | TRBJ2-7 | TRBV5-6 | once | TGTGCCAGCAGCTTGGATGGCGGGAGTCTTTACGAGCAGTACTTC | CASSLDGGSLYEQYF
- | TRBJ1-5 | TRBV28 | - | TGTGCCAGCAGTTTATCCCCCGGGAGCAATCAGCCCCAGCATTTT | CASSLSPGSNQPQHF